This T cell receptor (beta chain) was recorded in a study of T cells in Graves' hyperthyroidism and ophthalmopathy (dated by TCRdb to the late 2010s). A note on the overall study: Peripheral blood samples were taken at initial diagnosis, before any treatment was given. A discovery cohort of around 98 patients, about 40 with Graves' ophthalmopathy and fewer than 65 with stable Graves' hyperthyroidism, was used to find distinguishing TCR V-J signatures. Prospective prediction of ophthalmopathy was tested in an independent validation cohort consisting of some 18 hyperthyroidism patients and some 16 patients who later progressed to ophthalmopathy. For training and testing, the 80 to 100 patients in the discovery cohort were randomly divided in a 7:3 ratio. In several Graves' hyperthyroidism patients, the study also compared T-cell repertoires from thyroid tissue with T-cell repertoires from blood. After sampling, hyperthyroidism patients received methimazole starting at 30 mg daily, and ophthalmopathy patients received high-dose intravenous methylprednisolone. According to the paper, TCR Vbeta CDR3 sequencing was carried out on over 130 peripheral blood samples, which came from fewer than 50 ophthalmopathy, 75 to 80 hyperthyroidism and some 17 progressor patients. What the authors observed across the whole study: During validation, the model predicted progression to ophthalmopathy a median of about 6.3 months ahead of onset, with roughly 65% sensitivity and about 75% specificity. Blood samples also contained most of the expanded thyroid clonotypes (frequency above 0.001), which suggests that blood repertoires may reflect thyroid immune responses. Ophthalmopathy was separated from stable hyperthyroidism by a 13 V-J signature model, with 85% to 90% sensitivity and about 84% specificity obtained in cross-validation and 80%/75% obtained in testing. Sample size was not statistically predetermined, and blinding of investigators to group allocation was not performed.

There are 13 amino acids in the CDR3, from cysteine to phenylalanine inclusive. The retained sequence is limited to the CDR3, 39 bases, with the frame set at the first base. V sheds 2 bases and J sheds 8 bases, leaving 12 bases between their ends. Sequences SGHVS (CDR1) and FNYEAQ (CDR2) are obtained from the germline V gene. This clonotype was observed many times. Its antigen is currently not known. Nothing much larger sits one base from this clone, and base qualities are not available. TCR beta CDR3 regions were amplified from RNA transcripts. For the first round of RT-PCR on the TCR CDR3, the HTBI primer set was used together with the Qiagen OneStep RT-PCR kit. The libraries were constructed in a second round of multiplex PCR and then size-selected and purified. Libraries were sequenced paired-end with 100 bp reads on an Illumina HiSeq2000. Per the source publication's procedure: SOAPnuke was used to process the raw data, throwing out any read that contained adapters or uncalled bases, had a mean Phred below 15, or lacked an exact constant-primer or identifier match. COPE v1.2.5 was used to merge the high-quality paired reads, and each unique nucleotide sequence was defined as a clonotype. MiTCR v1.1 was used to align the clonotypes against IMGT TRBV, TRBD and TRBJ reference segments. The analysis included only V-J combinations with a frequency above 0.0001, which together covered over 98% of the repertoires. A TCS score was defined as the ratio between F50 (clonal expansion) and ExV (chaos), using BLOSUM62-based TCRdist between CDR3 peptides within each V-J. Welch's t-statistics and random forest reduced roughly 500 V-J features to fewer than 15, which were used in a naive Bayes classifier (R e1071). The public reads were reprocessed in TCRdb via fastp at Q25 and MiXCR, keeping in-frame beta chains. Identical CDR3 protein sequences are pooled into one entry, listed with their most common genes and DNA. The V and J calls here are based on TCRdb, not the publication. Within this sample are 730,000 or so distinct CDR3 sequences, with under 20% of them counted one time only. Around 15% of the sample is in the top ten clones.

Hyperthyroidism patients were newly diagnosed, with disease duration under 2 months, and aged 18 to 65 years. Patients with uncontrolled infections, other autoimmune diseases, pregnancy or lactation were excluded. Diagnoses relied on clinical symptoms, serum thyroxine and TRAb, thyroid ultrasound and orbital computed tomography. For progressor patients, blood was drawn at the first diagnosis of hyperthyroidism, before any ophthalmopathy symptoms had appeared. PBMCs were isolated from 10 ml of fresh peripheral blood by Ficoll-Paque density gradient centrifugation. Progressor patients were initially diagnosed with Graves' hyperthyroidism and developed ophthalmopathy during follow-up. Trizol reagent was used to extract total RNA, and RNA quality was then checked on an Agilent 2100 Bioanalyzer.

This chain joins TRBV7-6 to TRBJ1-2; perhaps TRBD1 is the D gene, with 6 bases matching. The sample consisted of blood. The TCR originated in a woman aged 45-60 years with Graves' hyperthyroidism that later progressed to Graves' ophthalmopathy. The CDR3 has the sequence CASSLRQDRGYTF. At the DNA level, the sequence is TGTGCCAGCAGCTTAAGACAGGATCGGGGCTACACCTTC.